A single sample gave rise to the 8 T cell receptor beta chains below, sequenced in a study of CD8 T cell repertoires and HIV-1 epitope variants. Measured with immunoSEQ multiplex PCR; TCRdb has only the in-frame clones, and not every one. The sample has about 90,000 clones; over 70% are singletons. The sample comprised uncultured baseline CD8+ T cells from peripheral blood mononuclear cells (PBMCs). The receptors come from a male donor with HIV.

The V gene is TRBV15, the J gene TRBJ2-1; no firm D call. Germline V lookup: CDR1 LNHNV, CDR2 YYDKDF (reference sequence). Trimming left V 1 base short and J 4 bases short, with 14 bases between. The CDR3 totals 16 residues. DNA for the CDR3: TGTGCCACCAGCAGAGGCCGGGCCCAACGATACAATGAGCAGTTCTTC. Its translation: CATSRGRAQRYNEQFF.

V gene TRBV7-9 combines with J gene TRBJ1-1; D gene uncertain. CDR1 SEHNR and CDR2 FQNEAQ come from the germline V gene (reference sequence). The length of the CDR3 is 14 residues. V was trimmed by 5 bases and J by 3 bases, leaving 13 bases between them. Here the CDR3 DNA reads TGTGCCAGCAGCAATGAGCAGGTTTACACTGAAGCTTTCTTT. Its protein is CASSNEQVYTEAFF.

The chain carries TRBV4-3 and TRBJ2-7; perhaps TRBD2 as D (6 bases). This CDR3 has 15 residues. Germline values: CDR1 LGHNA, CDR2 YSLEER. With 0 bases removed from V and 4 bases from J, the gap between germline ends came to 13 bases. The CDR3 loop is CASSQDGTVIYEQYF. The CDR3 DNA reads TGCGCCAGCAGCCAAGACGGGACTGTGATTTACGAGCAGTACTTC.

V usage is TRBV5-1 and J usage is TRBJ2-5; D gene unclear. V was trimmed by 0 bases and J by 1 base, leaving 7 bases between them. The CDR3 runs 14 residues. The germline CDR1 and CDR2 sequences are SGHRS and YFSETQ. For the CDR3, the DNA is TGCGCCAGCAGCTTGGCCAGCACCCAAGAGACCCAGTACTTC. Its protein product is CASSLASTQETQYF.

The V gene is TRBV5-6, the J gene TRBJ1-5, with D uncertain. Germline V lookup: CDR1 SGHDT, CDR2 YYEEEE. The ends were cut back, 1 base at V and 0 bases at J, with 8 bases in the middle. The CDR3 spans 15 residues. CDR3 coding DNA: TGTGCCAGCAGCTTGTGGAGATATAGCAATCAGCCCCAGCATTTT. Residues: CASSLWRYSNQPQHF.

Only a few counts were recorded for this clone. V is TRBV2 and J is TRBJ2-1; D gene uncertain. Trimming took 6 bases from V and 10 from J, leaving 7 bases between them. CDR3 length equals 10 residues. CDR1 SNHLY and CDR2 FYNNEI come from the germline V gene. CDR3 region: CASRVKEQFF. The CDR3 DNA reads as TGTGCCAGCAGGGTGAAGGAGCAGTTCTTC.

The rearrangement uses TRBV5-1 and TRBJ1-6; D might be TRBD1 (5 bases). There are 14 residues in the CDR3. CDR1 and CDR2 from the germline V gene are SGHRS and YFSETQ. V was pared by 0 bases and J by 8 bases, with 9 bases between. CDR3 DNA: TGCGCCAGCAGCTTGGGCGGGGCGGATTCACCCCTCCACTTT. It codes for CASSLGGADSPLHF.

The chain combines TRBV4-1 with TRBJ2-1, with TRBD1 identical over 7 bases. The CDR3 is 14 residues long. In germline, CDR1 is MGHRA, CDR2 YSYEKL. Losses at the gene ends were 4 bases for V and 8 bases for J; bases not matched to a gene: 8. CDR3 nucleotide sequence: TGCGCCAGCAGCCCGTCGGACAGGCCCCATGAGCAGTTCTTC. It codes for CASSPSDRPHEQFF.